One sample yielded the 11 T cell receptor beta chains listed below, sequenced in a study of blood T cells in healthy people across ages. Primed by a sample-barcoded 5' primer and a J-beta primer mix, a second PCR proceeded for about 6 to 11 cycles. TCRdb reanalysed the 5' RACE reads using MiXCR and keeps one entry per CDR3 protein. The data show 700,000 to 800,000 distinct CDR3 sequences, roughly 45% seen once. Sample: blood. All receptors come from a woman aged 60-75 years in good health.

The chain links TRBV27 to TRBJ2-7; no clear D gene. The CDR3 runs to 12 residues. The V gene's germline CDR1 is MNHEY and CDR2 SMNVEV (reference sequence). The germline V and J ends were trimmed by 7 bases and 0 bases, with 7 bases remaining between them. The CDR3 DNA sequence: TGTGCCAGCAAAAGTCGCTCCTACGAGCAGTACTTC. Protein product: CASKSRSYEQYF.

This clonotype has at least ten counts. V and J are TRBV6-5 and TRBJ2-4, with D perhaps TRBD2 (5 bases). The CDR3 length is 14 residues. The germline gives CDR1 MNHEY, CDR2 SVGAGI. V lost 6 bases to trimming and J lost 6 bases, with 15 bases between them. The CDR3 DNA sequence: TGTGCCAGCAGCCACATACCGGGATTAAACATTCAGTACTTC. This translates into CASSHIPGLNIQYF.

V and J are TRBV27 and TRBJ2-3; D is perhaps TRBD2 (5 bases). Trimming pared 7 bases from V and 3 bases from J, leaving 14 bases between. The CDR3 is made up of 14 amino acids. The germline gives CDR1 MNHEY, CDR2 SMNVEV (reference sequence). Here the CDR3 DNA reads TGTGCCAGCACGGCCCGAGGGCGAACAGATACGCAGTATTTT. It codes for CASTARGRTDTQYF.

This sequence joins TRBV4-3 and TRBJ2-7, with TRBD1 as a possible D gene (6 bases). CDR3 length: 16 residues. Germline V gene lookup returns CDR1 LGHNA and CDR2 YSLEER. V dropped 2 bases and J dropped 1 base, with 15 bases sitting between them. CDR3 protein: CASSQSAARGSYEQYF. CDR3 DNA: TGCGCCAGCAGCCAATCAGCAGCCAGGGGATCCTACGAGCAGTACTTC.

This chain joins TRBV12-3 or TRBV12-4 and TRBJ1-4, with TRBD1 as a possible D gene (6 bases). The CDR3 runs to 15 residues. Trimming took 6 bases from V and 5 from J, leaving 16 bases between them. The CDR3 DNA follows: TGTGCCAGCAGGGCCGGGGGGGGCGAAAATGAAAAACTGTTTTTT. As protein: CASRAGGGENEKLFF.

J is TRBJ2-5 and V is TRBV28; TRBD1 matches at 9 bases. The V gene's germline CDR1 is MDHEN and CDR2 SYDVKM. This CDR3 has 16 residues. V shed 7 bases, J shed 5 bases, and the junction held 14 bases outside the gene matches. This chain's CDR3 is CASTPIGTGISETQYF. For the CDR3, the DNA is TGTGCCAGCACCCCCATCGGGACAGGGATTTCGGAGACCCAGTACTTC.

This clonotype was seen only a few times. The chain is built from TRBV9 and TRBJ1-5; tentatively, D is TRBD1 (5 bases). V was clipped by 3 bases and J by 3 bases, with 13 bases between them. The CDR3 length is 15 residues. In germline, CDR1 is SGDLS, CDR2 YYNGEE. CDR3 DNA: TGTGCCAGCAGCGGGGGTGGAGGGGTCAATCAGCCCCAGCATTTT. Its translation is CASSGGGGVNQPQHF. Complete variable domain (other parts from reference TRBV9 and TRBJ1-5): DSGVTQTPKHLITATGQRVTLRCSPRSGDLSVYWYQQSLDQGLQFLIQYYNGEERAKGNILERFSAQQFPDLHSELNLSSLELGDSALYFCASSGGGGVNQPQHFGDGTRLSIL.

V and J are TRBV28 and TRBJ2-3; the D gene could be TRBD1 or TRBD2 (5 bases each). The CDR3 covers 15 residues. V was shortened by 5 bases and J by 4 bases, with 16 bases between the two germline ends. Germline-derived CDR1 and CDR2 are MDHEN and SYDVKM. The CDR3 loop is CASSQTGTRADTQYF. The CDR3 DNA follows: TGTGCCAGCAGTCAAACGGGGACCAGAGCAGATACGCAGTATTTT.

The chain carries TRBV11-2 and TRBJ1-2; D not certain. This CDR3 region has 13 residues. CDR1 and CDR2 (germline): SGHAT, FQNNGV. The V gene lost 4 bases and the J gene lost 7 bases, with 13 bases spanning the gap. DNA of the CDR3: TGTGCCAGCAGCTCAGAGGGCTATGGTGGCTACACCTTC. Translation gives CASSSEGYGGYTF. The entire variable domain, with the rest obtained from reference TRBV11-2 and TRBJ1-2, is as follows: EAGVAQSPRYKIIEKRQSVAFWCNPISGHATLYWYQQILGQGPKLLIQFQNNGVVDDSQLPKDRFSAERLKGVDSTLKIQPAKLEDSAVYLCASSSEGYGGYTFGSGTRLTVV.

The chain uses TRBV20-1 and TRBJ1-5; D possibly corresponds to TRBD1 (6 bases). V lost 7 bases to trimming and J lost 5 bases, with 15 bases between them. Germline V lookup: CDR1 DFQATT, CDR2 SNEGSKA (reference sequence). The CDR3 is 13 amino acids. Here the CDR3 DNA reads TGCAGTGGCAATGCAGGGGTATATCAGCCCCAGCATTTT. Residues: CSGNAGVYQPQHF.

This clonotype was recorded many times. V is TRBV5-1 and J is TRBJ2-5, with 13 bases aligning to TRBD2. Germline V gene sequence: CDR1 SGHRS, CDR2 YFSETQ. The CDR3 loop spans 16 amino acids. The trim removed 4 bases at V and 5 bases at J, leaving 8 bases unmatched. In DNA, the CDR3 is TGCGCCAGCAGCGAGACTAGCGGGGGGCCTGGGGAGACCCAGTACTTC. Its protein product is CASSETSGGPGETQYF.